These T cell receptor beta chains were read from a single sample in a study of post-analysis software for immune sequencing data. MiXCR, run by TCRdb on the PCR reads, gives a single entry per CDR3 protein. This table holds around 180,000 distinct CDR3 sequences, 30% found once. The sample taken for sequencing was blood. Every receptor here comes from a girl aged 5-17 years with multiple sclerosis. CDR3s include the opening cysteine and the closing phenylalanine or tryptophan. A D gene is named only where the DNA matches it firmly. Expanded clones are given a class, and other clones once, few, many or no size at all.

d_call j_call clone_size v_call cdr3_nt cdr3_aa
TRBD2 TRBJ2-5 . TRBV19 TGTGCCAGTATGAGAGCGGGAGGGGAGACCCAGTACTTC CASMRAGGETQYF
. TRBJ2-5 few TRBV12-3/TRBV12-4 TGTGCCAGCAGTTCTCTCACCGGACGCTTAACCAACAATGAGCAGTACTTC CASSSLTGRLTNNEQYF
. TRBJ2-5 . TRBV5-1 TGCGCCAGCAGCCCTAATGGCGAGAGTCAAGAGACCCAGTACTTC CASSPNGESQETQYF
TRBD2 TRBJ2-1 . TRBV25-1 TGTGCCAGCAGTCCATCTAGCGGGAGACCCTCCAATGAGCAGTTCTTC CASSPSSGRPSNEQFF
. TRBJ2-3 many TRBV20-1 TGCAGTGCTAGAGATCGGACACTTGCCCTTACACCAGATACGCAGTATTTT CSARDRTLALTPDTQYF
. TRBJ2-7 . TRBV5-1 TGCGCCAGCAGCTCTGCGGGTATAAACGAGCAGGACTTC CASSSAGINEQDF
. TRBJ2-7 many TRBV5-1 TGCGCCAGCAGAGATGACGGCGCCTACGAGCAGTACTTC CASRDDGAYEQYF
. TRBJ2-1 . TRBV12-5 TGTGCTAGTGGTTTCGAGGGGCCGAATGAGCAGTTCTTC CASGFEGPNEQFF
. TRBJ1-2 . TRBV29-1 TGCAGTGTTGCTCCCGGAACGGCTTATGGCTACACCTTC CSVAPGTAYGYTF
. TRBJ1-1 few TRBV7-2 TGTGCCAGCAGCTTATGGACTGAAGCTTTCTTT CASSLWTEAFF
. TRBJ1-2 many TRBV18 TGTGCCAGCTCACCAAACCGGGACAACCCTTCAGGCTACACCTTC CASSPNRDNPSGYTF
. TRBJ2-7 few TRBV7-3 TGTGCCAGCAGCTTGGACGGAAGCTCCTACAATGAGCAGTACTTC CASSLDGSSYNEQYF
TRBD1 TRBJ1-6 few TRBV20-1 TGCAGTGCACCAGGGACAGACTTCAATTCACCCCTCCACTTT CSAPGTDFNSPLHF
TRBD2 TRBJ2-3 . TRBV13 TGTGCCGGCAGCCCGGGACTAGCGACTAGCACAGATACGCAGTATTTT CAGSPGLATSTDTQYF
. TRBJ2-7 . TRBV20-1 TGCAGTGCCCTCCGCGTGCAGACCCCGTACTTC CSALRVQTPYF
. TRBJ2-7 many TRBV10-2 TGCGCCAGCAAAGTCGACACTAGCTCCTACGAGCAGTACTTC CASKVDTSSYEQYF
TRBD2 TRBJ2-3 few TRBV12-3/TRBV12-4 TGTGCCAGCAGTTCTGGACTAGCGAGCACAGATGCGCAGTATTTT CASSSGLASTDAQYF
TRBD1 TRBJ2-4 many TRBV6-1 TGTGCCAGCAGCTCCGGGACAGGGAGCGATATAGCCAAAAACATTCAGTACTTC CASSSGTGSDIAKNIQYF
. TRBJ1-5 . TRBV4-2 TGTGTCGTAAGCGCGCCTCAGCCCCAGCATTTT CVVSAPQPQHF
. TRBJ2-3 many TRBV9 TGTGCCAGCAGCGTACGAGGAACGGCTACAGATACGCAGTATTTT CASSVRGTATDTQYF
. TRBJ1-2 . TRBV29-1 TGCAGCGTTGAATCTACGGGCTTCGGCTATGGCTACACCTTC CSVESTGFGYGYTF
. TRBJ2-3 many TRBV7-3 TGTGCCAGCAGCCACCTGGGGCCTCCAGCAGATACGCAGTATTTT CASSHLGPPADTQYF
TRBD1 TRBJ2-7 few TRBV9 TGTGCCAGCAGTGTAGTTGGGACAGGGGACGATGAGCAGTACTTC CASSVVGTGDDEQYF
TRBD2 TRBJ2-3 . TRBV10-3 TGTGCCATCAGTGAGCCACTAGCGGGAAACACAGATACGCAGTATTTT CAISEPLAGNTDTQYF
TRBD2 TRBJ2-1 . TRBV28 TGTGCCAGCAGCCCCTCCGGAGCGGGAGTCTACAATGAGCAGTTCTTC CASSPSGAGVYNEQFF
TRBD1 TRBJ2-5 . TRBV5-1 TGCGCCAGCAGCTCGGTTGGGACAGAAAATGAGCAGTACTTC CASSSVGTENEQYF
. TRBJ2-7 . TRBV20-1 TGCAGTGCGGGGGACGACTCCTACGAGCAGTACTTC CSAGDDSYEQYF
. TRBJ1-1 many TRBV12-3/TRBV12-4 TGTGCCAGCAGTTTAGGTCCCGGAGGTGAAGCTTTCTTT CASSLGPGGEAFF
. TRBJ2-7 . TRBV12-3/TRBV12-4 TGTGCCAGCAGTCTCATTTGGGATATCCAGAGCTCCTACAATGAGCAGTACTTC CASSLIWDIQSSYNEQYF
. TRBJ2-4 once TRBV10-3 TGTGCCATCAGTGAGAGTCGCGGGGACCAAAACATTCAGTACTTC CAISESRGDQNIQYF
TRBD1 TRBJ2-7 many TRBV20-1 TGCAGTGCTCCGGACAGGGCCAACGAGCAGTACTTC CSAPDRANEQYF
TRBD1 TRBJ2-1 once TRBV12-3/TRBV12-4 TGTGCCAGCAGTGCCACCTGGGACAGGGGCAATGAGCAGTTCTTC CASSATWDRGNEQFF
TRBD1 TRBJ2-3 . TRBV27 TGTGCCAGCAGTCTCCGAACTTACAGGGGCCCAGATACGCAGTATTTT CASSLRTYRGPDTQYF
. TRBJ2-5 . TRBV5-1 TGCGCCAGCAGGATGTGGGAGACCCAGTACTTC CASRMWETQYF
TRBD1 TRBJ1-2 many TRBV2 TGTGCCAGCAGCAGACAGGGGGACTATGGCTACACCTTC CASSRQGDYGYTF
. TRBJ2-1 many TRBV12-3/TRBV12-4 TGTGCCAGCAGTGGTCCGTCCTACAATGAGCAGTTCTTC CASSGPSYNEQFF
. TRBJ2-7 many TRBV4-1 TGCGCCAGCAGCCCCTCCGGGTCTAAAGGCGAGCAGTACTTC CASSPSGSKGEQYF
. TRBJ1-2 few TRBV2 TGTGCCAGTACCATCACTACCGGCTATGGCTACACCTTC CASTITTGYGYTF
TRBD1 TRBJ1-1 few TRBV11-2 TGTGCCAGCAGACTAGGGGGGGGACAGGGGGGTCGAGAAGCTTTCTTT CASRLGGGQGGREAFF
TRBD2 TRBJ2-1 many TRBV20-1 TGCAGTGCCCCGGACCCCACTAGCGGGGGGGATGAGCAGTTCTTC CSAPDPTSGGDEQFF
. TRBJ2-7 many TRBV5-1 TGCGCCAGCAGCTTCGGGGGGCTTGGCGAGCAGTACTTC CASSFGGLGEQYF